This TCR beta chain originates from a study of blood T cells in healthy people across ages. CDR1 is SGHRS and CDR2 is YFSETQ in the germline V gene. The CDR3 totals 19 residues. The trim removed 4 bases at V and 1 base at J, leaving 14 bases unmatched. General study findings and limits: Diversity was higher, and naive CD4+ cells more numerous, in long-lived donors than in aged donors.

The table lists this clonotype with a few counts. Its target is unknown. Through a sample-barcoded 5' primer and a J-beta primer mix, a second PCR was run for roughly 7 to 11 cycles. MiXCR, run by TCRdb on the 5' RACE reads, gives a single entry per CDR3 protein. The repertoire holds around 1,100,000 distinct CDR3 sequences, with more than 30% as singletons. This clonotype originated in a man aged 18-30 years in good health. Sequencing used blood. The rearrangement joins TRBV5-1 to TRBJ1-6; 7 bases are a match to TRBD1. The CDR3 reads CASSLTVTDRVSYNSPLHF. The CDR3 nucleotides are TGCGCCAGCAGCCTGACCGTTACTGACAGGGTGTCCTATAATTCACCCCTCCACTTT.